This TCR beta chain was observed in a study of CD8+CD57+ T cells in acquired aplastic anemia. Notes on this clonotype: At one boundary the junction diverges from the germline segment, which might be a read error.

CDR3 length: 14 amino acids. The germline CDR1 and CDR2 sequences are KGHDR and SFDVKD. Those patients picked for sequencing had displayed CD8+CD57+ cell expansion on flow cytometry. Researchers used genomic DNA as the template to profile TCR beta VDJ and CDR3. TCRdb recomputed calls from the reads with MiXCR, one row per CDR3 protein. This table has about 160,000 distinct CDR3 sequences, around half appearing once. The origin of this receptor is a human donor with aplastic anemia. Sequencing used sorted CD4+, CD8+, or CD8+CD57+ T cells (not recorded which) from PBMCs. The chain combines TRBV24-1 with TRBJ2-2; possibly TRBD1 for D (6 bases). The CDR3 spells CATSQGSDTGELSF. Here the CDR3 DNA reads TGTGCCACCTCACAGGGTTCTGACACCGGGGAGCTGTCTTTT.